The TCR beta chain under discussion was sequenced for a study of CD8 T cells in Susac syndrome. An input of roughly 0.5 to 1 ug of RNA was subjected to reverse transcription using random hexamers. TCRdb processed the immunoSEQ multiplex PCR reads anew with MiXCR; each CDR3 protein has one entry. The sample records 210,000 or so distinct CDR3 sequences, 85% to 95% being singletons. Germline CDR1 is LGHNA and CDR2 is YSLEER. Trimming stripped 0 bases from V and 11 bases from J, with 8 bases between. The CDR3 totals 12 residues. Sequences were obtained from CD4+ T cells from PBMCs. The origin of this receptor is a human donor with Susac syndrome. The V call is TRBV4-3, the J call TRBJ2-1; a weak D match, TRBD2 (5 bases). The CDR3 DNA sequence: TGCGCCAGCAGCCAAGATCGGGGTCAGCAGTTCTTC. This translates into CASSQDRGQQFF.